The present TCR beta chain was sequenced within a study of OX40 agonist ivuxolimab in advanced cancers. Study-level background: Patients with hepatocellular carcinoma, melanoma, renal cell or head and neck cancer made up the dose-escalation patients. Study findings and constraints: Some of the lowest clonal expansion was seen in partial responders at 0.1-3.0 mg/kg. The study observed clonal expansion of CD4+ and CD8+ blood T cells by week 6 at 0.1 to 3.0 mg/kg.

Sequencing used immunoSEQ multiplex PCR; TCRdb keeps in-frame clones, though not all of them. Here the sample spans some 65,000 clones, roughly 87% being singletons. As to this clone: What it binds is unknown.

Sequences were derived from CD4+ or CD8+ T cells sorted from blood, sampled in a trial of the OX40 agonist ivuxolimab. This receptor was identified in an adult with an advanced solid tumor such as melanoma, head and neck, liver or kidney cancer.

The CDR3 loop reads CASSKKPEGTGNGYTF. DNA for the CDR3: TGTGCCAGCAGCAAAAAACCAGAAGGGACAGGGAATGGCTACACCTTC. This chain connects TRBV5-4 to TRBJ1-2, with 9 bases that match TRBD1. This CDR3 spans 16 amino acids. The trim removed 4 bases at V and 6 bases at J, leaving 13 bases unmatched. Germline V gene data show CDR1 as SGHNT and CDR2 as YYREEE (reference sequence).